This TCR beta chain was recovered during a study of OX40 agonist ivuxolimab in advanced cancers. At the level of the study: The patients got ivuxolimab, which is an agonistic anti-OX40 (CD134) antibody. Enrollees could have had prior anti-PD-1, anti-PD-L1 or anti-CTLA-4 therapy, which more than 30% had received.

CDR1 is MDHEN, CDR2 SYDVKM, per germline. The CDR3 totals 15 residues. V was clipped by 2 bases and J by 4 bases, with 14 bases between them. About this clone itself: Its antigen is not known.

Data came from immunoSEQ multiplex PCR; TCRdb stores just in-frame clones and leaves some out. In the table there are 45,000 to 65,000 clones, about 86% of which are singletons. Patients were ruled out by autoimmune disease history or systemic immunosuppression. General observations from the study: CD4+ and CD8+ T cells in blood underwent clonal expansion by week 6 at 0.1 to 3.0 mg/kg.

The chain carries TRBV28 and TRBJ1-2; tentatively, D is TRBD1 (6 bases). Sample: CD4+ or CD8+ T cells sorted from blood, taken in a trial of the OX40 agonist ivuxolimab. The sequence was obtained from an adult with an advanced solid tumor such as melanoma, head and neck, liver or kidney cancer. The CDR3 DNA sequence: TGTGCCAGCAGTTTACCCCAGGGGCCCGCCTATGGCTACACCTTC. This gives the protein CASSLPQGPAYGYTF.